Listed here is a single T cell receptor beta chain. The data belong to a study of naive and memory T cell subsets. This CDR3 contains 15 residues. V dropped 5 bases and J dropped 3 bases, with 16 bases sitting between them. CDR1 SEHNR and CDR2 FQNEAQ come from the germline V gene (reference sequence). An equimolar mix of two oligonucleotides served as the beta constant-region primer for TRBC1 and TRBC2. TCRdb fed the UMI-ligation and nested PCR reads into MiXCR, producing one record per CDR3 protein. This table has about 85,000 distinct CDR3 sequences, under 15% appearing once. The V call is TRBV7-9, the J call TRBJ2-5; no clear D gene. The origin of this receptor is a human donor in good health. Material: central memory CD4+ T cells from blood. The CDR3 loop is CASSPDRTREETQYF. The CDR3 bases are TGTGCCAGCAGCCCGGATCGAACAAGGGAAGAGACCCAGTACTTC.